This TCR beta chain was obtained from a study of T cells in localized non-small cell lung cancer. Generated by immunoSEQ multiplex PCR, the TCRdb table keeps only in-frame clones and is missing some. The sample consists of around 100,000 clones, around 90% of them appearing once. On this clone itself: Its cognate antigen is unknown.

Findings of the study overall: Since sequencing was restricted to only one region of the tumor, intratumor heterogeneity remains a possibility. It was uninvolved adjacent lung that showed the highest T cell clonality, exceeding tumor. A median around 57 of the top 100 tumor clones appeared in adjacent lung.

The CDR3 totals 17 residues. The ends were cut back, 0 bases at V and 3 bases at J, with 16 bases in the middle. Germline V gene lookup returns CDR1 SGHRS and CDR2 YFSETQ. The sequencing here drew on peripheral blood, taken before any cancer treatment. This chain joins TRBV5-1 and TRBJ1-5, with a tentative D call TRBD1 (6 bases). This TCR derives from a man aged 35 to 69 with stage I squamous cell lung carcinoma. The CDR3 bases are TGCGCCAGCAGCTTGGACCCCATGGACAGCCTCAATCAGCCCCAGCATTTT. Protein: CASSLDPMDSLNQPQHF.